This is a list of T cell receptor beta chains from one sample in a study of human T cells and chemical hapten exposure. Via MiXCR, TCRdb re-called the RACE reads, giving one row per CDR3 protein. The data hold tens of thousands of distinct CDR3 sequences, with 8.5% to 10% observed a single time. The sample in question was whole blood, obtained in connection with sensitization to the hapten diphenylcyclopropenone (DPC). The receptor source for this set is a middle-aged woman with alopecia areata. Some clones in this sample may be carry-over from other donors' samples. Each CDR3 is given with its conserved first and last residue. The D gene is left open where the match is weak. Where a row states a size, it is once, few, many or the class of an expanded clone; other rows omit it.

TRBJ2-3 | many | NA | 15 | TRBV20-1 | TGCAGTGCTAGAGATCTTGCCTCTAGCACAGATACGCAGTATTTT | CSARDLASSTDTQYF
TRBJ2-1 | many | NA | 14 | TRBV7-9 | TGTGCCAGCAGCGGTGGACTAGGGGGGATAGAGCAGTTCTTC | CASSGGLGGIEQFF
TRBJ2-5 | few | NA | 16 | TRBV7-9 | TGTGCCAGCAGCTTAGTTCAAGGGTCAGGGCAAGAGACCCAGTACTTC | CASSLVQGSGQETQYF
TRBJ2-4 | many | TRBD1 | 17 | TRBV7-2 | TGTGCCAGCAGCCCCCGGACAGGGAACCTAGCCAAAAACATTCAGTACTTC | CASSPRTGNLAKNIQYF
TRBJ1-1 | many | NA | 13 | TRBV6-2/TRBV6-3 | TGTGCCAGCAGTTTATCACAGAACACTGAAGCTTTCTTT | CASSLSQNTEAFF
TRBJ2-6 | NA | TRBD2 | 18 | TRBV7-6 | TGTGCCAGCAGCCCGCGTTGGCGGGGGGGCGACCAGGCCAACGTCCTGACTTTC | CASSPRWRGGDQANVLTF
TRBJ2-3 | NA | TRBD2 | 16 | TRBV6-4 | TGTGCCAGCAGTGACTCGGAGCGGGGGGCCACAGATACGCAGTATTTT | CASSDSERGATDTQYF
TRBJ2-2 | many | NA | 17 | TRBV4-3 | TGCGCCAGCAGCCAGATGGCAGGCGGTGGGTCCACCGGGGAGCTGTTTTTT | CASSQMAGGGSTGELFF
TRBJ2-7 | few | NA | 18 | TRBV4-1 | TGCGCCAGCAGCCAAGACATCGCGACTGGACTGGTTGCCTACGAGCAGTACTTC | CASSQDIATGLVAYEQYF
TRBJ2-5 | NA | TRBD2 | 13 | TRBV9 | TGTGCCAGCAGCGCGGGGGGGCAAGAGACCCAGTACTTC | CASSAGGQETQYF
TRBJ1-5 | NA | TRBD1 | 14 | TRBV29-1 | TGCAGCGTTTCAACCGGGACAGATAATCAGCCCCAGCATTTT | CSVSTGTDNQPQHF
TRBJ2-1 | many | NA | 16 | TRBV4-2 | TGTGCCAGCAGCCGGGAGGGGGGGGCCTCCTACAATGAGCAGTTCTTC | CASSREGGASYNEQFF
TRBJ2-5 | NA | NA | 18 | TRBV7-9 | TGTGCCAGCAGCTTAGGCACGGGGGTAGGAAGGCACCAAGAGACCCAGTACTTC | CASSLGTGVGRHQETQYF
TRBJ1-1 | few | TRBD1 | 16 | TRBV7-8 | TGTGCCAGCAGCTTATCTGGACAGGCCTTAACTACTGAAGCTTTCTTT | CASSLSGQALTTEAFF
TRBJ1-1 | many | NA | 12 | TRBV5-4 | TGTGCCAGCAGCTGGAGGGGGACTGAAGCTTTCTTT | CASSWRGTEAFF
TRBJ2-1 | NA | TRBD2 | 15 | TRBV6-1 | TGTGCCAGCAGTCTGATCGGACTAGCGGGGGTCGAGCAGTTCTTC | CASSLIGLAGVEQFF
TRBJ1-4 | many | NA | 15 | TRBV6-5 | TGTGCCAGCAGTTATATGGGTGCAACTAATGAAAAACTGTTTTTT | CASSYMGATNEKLFF
TRBJ2-7 | NA | NA | 15 | TRBV29-1 | TGCAGCGTTGAAATCGGGGGCAGAGTTTCTCGCGAGCAGTACTTC | CSVEIGGRVSREQYF
TRBJ1-1 | NA | NA | 15 | TRBV4-1 | TGCGCCAGCAGCCAGGTTCTAAGGGGGAACACTGAAGCTTTCTTT | CASSQVLRGNTEAFF
TRBJ1-5 | NA | NA | 17 | TRBV28 | TGTGCCAGCAGTTCTAGACCTACAGGGTATAGCAATCAGCCCCAGCATTTT | CASSSRPTGYSNQPQHF
TRBJ1-3 | NA | TRBD1 | 15 | TRBV4-1 | TGCGCCAGCAGCCAAGTGGGACAGGTCGGAAACACCATATATTTT | CASSQVGQVGNTIYF
TRBJ1-1 | many | NA | 16 | TRBV15 | TGTGCCACCAGCAGAACGGGGTCCTATCAGGACACTGAAGCTTTCTTT | CATSRTGSYQDTEAFF
TRBJ2-1 | many | TRBD2 | 14 | TRBV11-3 | TGTGCCAGCAGTTTGCAGCGGGGGGGCAATGAGCAGTTCTTC | CASSLQRGGNEQFF
TRBJ2-1 | many | NA | 15 | TRBV7-8 | TGTGCCAGCAGCTTAGGCTCTGGAGTAGCCAATGAGCAGTTCTTC | CASSLGSGVANEQFF
TRBJ1-1 | few | NA | 14 | TRBV5-1 | TGCGCCAGCAGCCCCCCTAAACAGGGCACTGAAGCTTTCTTT | CASSPPKQGTEAFF
TRBJ1-1 | many | TRBD1 | 14 | TRBV11-3 | TGTGCCAGCAGCCAGACAGGGGTGAACACTGAAGCTTTCTTT | CASSQTGVNTEAFF
TRBJ1-1 | many | NA | 13 | TRBV5-5 | TGTGCCAGCAGCAAGGACCCGAACACTGAAGCTTTCTTT | CASSKDPNTEAFF
TRBJ2-1 | few | TRBD2 | 16 | TRBV6-5 | TGTGCCAGCACCAGACTAGCGGGGGGGAGTTTCGATGAGCAGTTCTTC | CASTRLAGGSFDEQFF
TRBJ2-1 | NA | TRBD2 | 15 | TRBV2 | TGTGCCAGCAGTGCCCAGACTAGCGCGTACAATGAGCAGTTCTTC | CASSAQTSAYNEQFF
TRBJ1-1 | NA | NA | 14 | TRBV7-6 | TGTGCCAGCAGCTTACACAACCCGGGCGCTGAAGCTTTCTTT | CASSLHNPGAEAFF
TRBJ2-2 | many | NA | 15 | TRBV5-1 | TGCGCCAGCAGCTTGGACGGACATTACACCGGGGAGCTGTTTTTT | CASSLDGHYTGELFF
TRBJ2-7 | many | TRBD1 | 14 | TRBV7-9 | TGTGCCAGCAGCACGGGACAGCCACCCTACGAGCAGTACTTC | CASSTGQPPYEQYF
TRBJ1-6 | many | TRBD1 | 14 | TRBV9 | TGTGCCAGCAGCCCTCGACAGGGAAATTCACCCCTCCACTTT | CASSPRQGNSPLHF
TRBJ2-1 | NA | TRBD2 | 12 | TRBV29-1 | TGCAGCGTCGGACTAGCTTACAATGAGCAGTTCTTC | CSVGLAYNEQFF
TRBJ2-1 | many | NA | 11 | TRBV20-1 | TGCAGTGCCCGTGTAGGCAATGAGCAGTTCTTC | CSARVGNEQFF
TRBJ1-5 | many | NA | 17 | TRBV28 | TGTGCCAGCAGTTCGGGACCCCATATCGCTGTCGATCAGCCCCAGCATTTT | CASSSGPHIAVDQPQHF
TRBJ2-3 | many | NA | 12 | TRBV29-1 | TGCAGCGTTGAAATAGGGGTCCTTGCGCAGTATTTT | CSVEIGVLAQYF
TRBJ1-4 | NA | NA | 14 | TRBV28 | TGTGCCAGCTCTCCGGGCTCGGCTAATGAAAAACTGTTTTTT | CASSPGSANEKLFF
TRBJ2-7 | NA | NA | 13 | TRBV28 | TGTGCCACCTTATCAGACAGCTCCTACGAGCAGTACTTC | CATLSDSSYEQYF
TRBJ2-7 | many | NA | 18 | TRBV12-3/TRBV12-4 | TGTGCCAGCAGTTTAGGGGTTTTGGGCAGCCGGAGGGGAGCCGAGCAGTACTTC | CASSLGVLGSRRGAEQYF
TRBJ1-6 | many | NA | 19 | TRBV18 | TGTGCCAGCTCACCCCAGTCGTCGCAGGATAGCTCCTATAATTCACCCCTCCACTTT | CASSPQSSQDSSYNSPLHF
TRBJ2-3 | NA | NA | 15 | TRBV7-2 | TGTGCCAGCAGCTTATATGGCGGGGGCACAGATACGCAGTATTTT | CASSLYGGGTDTQYF